The T cell receptor (beta chain) described here comes from a study of blood T cell repertoires in COVID-19. Overall study: COVID-19 samples collected from the United States, Italy and Spain covered acute and convalescent phases. Sample material is recorded as cDNA or gDNA derived from T cells, B-cell-depleted T cells, or PBMCs.

The CDR3 is 16 residues long. The germline V and J ends were trimmed by 1 base and 4 bases, with 16 bases remaining between them. Germline V CDR1 and CDR2: LGHDT, YNNKEL (reference sequence). TCRdb keeps only in-frame clones here, not all; method: immunoSEQ multiplex PCR. There are under 150,000 clones in the sample; almost 85% occur only once, and 1.4% to 1.5% lies in the top ten. Sequencing input: peripheral blood. V and J are TRBV3-1 (or the pseudogene TRBV3-2) and TRBJ1-1; D unclear. The receptor comes from a man aged 60-69 years with acute or convalescent COVID-19. CDR3 in DNA: TGTGCCAGCAGCCAAGTTCAAGGGAGTTATCGCACTGAAGCTTTCTTT. This translates into CASSQVQGSYRTEAFF.